Listed below are T cell receptor beta chains from one sample, sequenced in a study of cytomegalovirus exposure and HLA in healthy donors. TCRdb's copy holds only in-frame clones and misses some; the assay was immunoSEQ multiplex PCR. The sample contains fewer than 50,000 clones, about 60% of which appear only once. Sequencing was carried out using PBMCs. These receptors were obtained from a man aged 55-75 years in good health and CMV-seropositive. Both conserved end residues are trimmed from each CDR3. Fields, in order: D gene, J gene, V gene, CDR3 length, CDR3 protein. D genes are given only for firm matches.

TRBD1	TRBJ2-5	TRBV9	13	ASSAQTGVGQTQY
NA	TRBJ2-1	TRBV27	13	ASRNVDSPYNEQF
NA	TRBJ2-7	TRBV5-1	13	ASSLGGRKLYEQY
TRBD1	TRBJ2-6	TRBV7-9	16	ASSIQGVPYSGANVLT
NA	TRBJ2-3	TRBV11-2	14	ASLPTGFISTDTQY
NA	TRBJ2-3	TRBV10-2	11	ATGGDNTDTQY
NA	TRBJ2-7	TRBV6-1	12	ASSITTDPSEQY
NA	TRBJ1-5	TRBV28	13	ASSLEAHSNQPQH
NA	TRBJ1-2	TRBV5-1	12	ASSLARTDYGYT
NA	TRBJ1-1	TRBV28	11	ASSLTGNTEAF
TRBD2	TRBJ2-7	TRBV7-9	12	ASSLASGAYEQY
TRBD1	TRBJ2-1	TRBV10-2	13	ASSGAGTGGNEQF
TRBD2	TRBJ2-1	TRBV5-1	12	ASSLVGGSNEQF
TRBD2	TRBJ2-7	TRBV4-1	14	ASSQDGTSGDYEQY
NA	TRBJ2-6	TRBV27	12	ATEGGSGANVLT
NA	TRBJ2-1	TRBV11-2	14	ASSLVSGRSYNEQF
NA	TRBJ1-5	TRBV19	14	ASSFESTSSNQPQH
NA	TRBJ2-3	TRBV6-6	13	ASSLWRDLTDTQY
TRBD1	TRBJ2-2	TRBV10-3	12	ATQGPASTGELF
NA	TRBJ2-7	TRBV5-1	13	ASSPNPGSSYEQY
TRBD2	TRBJ2-3	TRBV5-4	11	ASSSVRGDTQY
NA	TRBJ2-7	TRBV2	11	ASSVGPTLEQY
TRBD2	TRBJ2-7	TRBV10-2	13	ASSDPRFAGDEQY
NA	TRBJ2-7	TRBV28	10	ASSLDSYEQY
TRBD1	TRBJ1-4	TRBV7-6	13	ASSPTWQGAEKLF
TRBD1	TRBJ1-4	TRBV5-6	14	ASSNRDSSTNEKLF